These 15 T cell receptor beta chains share one sample of origin, sequenced in a study of graft-versus-host responses after intestinal transplantation. Graft material was processed, releasing intraepithelial and lamina propria lymphocytes. Method: immunoSEQ multiplex PCR; TCRdb's copy keeps in-frame clones and lacks some. The profile shows 37,000 or so clones, around 87% of them singletons. The material sequenced was ileum tissue, taken around 200 days after intestinal transplant. These receptors were collected from a human patient who received an intestinal transplant, so some T cells may come from the graft donor.

In this sample, this clone turned up once. The gene calls are TRBV27 and TRBJ2-5, with 9 bases lining up with TRBD1. The J segment lost 2 bases and the V segment lost 4 bases, leaving 5 bases of the junction unmatched. The CDR3 has 15 residues. The germline gives CDR1 MNHEY, CDR2 SMNVEV (reference sequence). The CDR3 bases are TGTGCCAGCAGTTGGGGGACAGGGTGGCAAGAGACCCAGTACTTC. Translation: CASSWGTGWQETQYF.

V usage is TRBV28 and J usage is TRBJ1-5, with a possible D match to TRBD1 (5 bases). Germline V CDR1 and CDR2: MDHEN, SYDVKM. The CDR3 spans 14 residues. Trimming pared 5 bases from V and 0 bases from J, leaving 8 bases between. CDR3 in DNA: TGTGCCAGCAGTAAGGGGCCTAGCAATCAGCCCCAGCATTTT. Translation gives CASSKGPSNQPQHF.

The chain carries TRBV5-1 and TRBJ2-5; TRBD1 agrees at 9 bases. Judging by the DNA end, TRBJ2-7 fits better; the J call may be wrong. Germline V gene sequence: CDR1 SGHRS, CDR2 YFSETQ. The CDR3 extends over 14 amino acids. For the CDR3, the DNA is TGCGCCAGCAGCTTCAAACAGGGGGCTTACGAGCAGTACTTC. Its translation is CASSFKQGAYEQYF.

This clone appeared a single time. V usage is TRBV28 and J usage is TRBJ2-7; 9 nucleotides agree with TRBD2. The CDR3 has 16 residues. V trimming: 4 bases; J trimming: 5 bases; junction bases outside the gene matches: 12. Germline V gene data show CDR1 as MDHEN and CDR2 as SYDVKM. The chain's CDR3 is CASSSPEAGGPDEQYF. The DNA for the CDR3 is TGTGCCAGCAGTTCCCCTGAAGCGGGGGGCCCCGACGAGCAGTACTTC.

This chain links TRBV6-1 with TRBJ2-3; D gene unclear. Trimming cost V 6 bases and J 8 bases, with 9 bases left between them. Germline V gives CDR1 MNHNS, CDR2 SASEGT. The CDR3 consists of 11 residues. CDR3 sequence reads: CASRIQGTQYF. In DNA, the CDR3 is TGTGCCAGCAGGATCCAAGGTACGCAGTATTTT.

The J gene is TRBJ1-2, the V gene TRBV7-2, with TRBD1 as a possible D gene (5 bases). Per the germline V gene, CDR1 is SGHTA and CDR2 is FQGNSA. The CDR3 contains 12 residues. V was trimmed by 2 bases and J by 8 bases, leaving 9 bases between them. The CDR3 spells CASSLRDRGYTF. The CDR3 DNA sequence: TGTGCCAGCAGCTTAAGGGACCGGGGCTACACCTTC.

The CDR3 here is CASSLGGLALIQETQYF. In nucleotides, the CDR3 is TGTGCCAGCAGCTTAGGGGGACTAGCGTTAATTCAAGAGACCCAGTACTTC. This chain links TRBV7-3 with TRBJ2-5; 10 positions match TRBD2. V was clipped by 2 bases and J by 2 bases; unmatched bases: 8. From germline, CDR1 is SGHTA and CDR2 FQGTGA. There are 17 residues in the CDR3.

This chain joins TRBV6-6 and TRBJ2-3; 8 positions match TRBD1. Germline CDR1 reads MNHNY; CDR2 reads SVGAGI (reference sequence). J lost 5 bases, V lost 10 bases, and 11 bases had no gene match. This CDR3 spans 14 amino acids. CDR3 residues: CAINRQGQGDTQYF. CDR3 DNA sequence: TGTGCCATCAACCGACAGGGGCAGGGAGATACGCAGTATTTT.

J is TRBJ2-6 and V is TRBV11-2, with D unresolved. Looked up from germline, CDR1 is SGHAT and CDR2 is FQNNGV. The CDR3 consists of 13 residues. The germline V and J ends were trimmed by 7 bases and 2 bases, with 6 bases remaining between them. CDR3 residues: CASTFAGANVLTF. CDR3 nucleotides: TGTGCCAGCACCTTCGCTGGGGCCAACGTCCTGACTTTC.

This chain connects TRBV11-1 to TRBJ1-1; the D gene is possibly TRBD1 (5 bases). The CDR3 runs 15 residues. V was pared by 1 base and J by 6 bases, with 15 bases between. Per the germline V gene, CDR1 is SGHAT and CDR2 is FQDESV (reference sequence). In DNA form, the CDR3 reads TGTGCCAGCAGCTTAGAGGGCACGTGGGGCTCTGAAGCTTTCTTT. This translates into CASSLEGTWGSEAFF.

The V gene is TRBV7-9, the J gene TRBJ2-1; TRBD1 is a possible D gene (5 bases). CDR1 is SEHNR and CDR2 is FQNEAQ in the germline V gene (reference sequence). The CDR3 totals 16 residues. V was clipped by 0 bases and J by 3 bases, with 12 bases between them. CDR3 DNA: TGTGCCAGCAGCTTAGCGGAAGGGGAAGGCTACAATGAGCAGTTCTTC. This sequence encodes CASSLAEGEGYNEQFF.

The chain joins TRBV4-1 to TRBJ2-2; TRBD1 is a possible D gene (5 bases). The length of the CDR3 is 14 residues. The ends were cut back, 4 bases at V and 2 bases at J, with 8 bases in the middle. The germline V gene encodes CDR1 MGHRA and CDR2 YSYEKL. DNA of the CDR3: TGCGCCAGCAGCCTCTGGACAAACACCGGGGAGCTGTTTTTT. As protein: CASSLWTNTGELFF.

The rearrangement uses TRBV9 and TRBJ2-3; tentatively, D is TRBD2 (5 bases). The germline V gene encodes CDR1 SGDLS and CDR2 YYNGEE. V was pared by 2 bases and J by 2 bases, with 15 bases between. The CDR3 is 16 residues long. CDR3 sequence reads: CASSVGLADTTDTQYF. The CDR3 nucleotides are TGTGCCAGCAGCGTGGGCCTAGCTGATACCACAGATACGCAGTATTTT.

The V and J genes are TRBV5-4 and TRBJ2-5; 15 nucleotides align to TRBD2. The V and J ends lost 4 bases and 5 bases, in that order; junction bases with no gene match: 6. This CDR3 contains 16 residues. Looked up from germline, CDR1 is SGHNT and CDR2 is YYREEE (reference sequence). The CDR3 DNA reads TGTGCCAGCAGCAAATACGGACTAGCGGGAGGGGAGACCCAGTACTTC. Protein product: CASSKYGLAGGETQYF.

CDR3 sequence (DNA): TGCGCCAGCAGCTTGGTCCTAGCGGGGGAAAATGAGCAGTTCTTC. As protein: CASSLVLAGENEQFF. This chain connects TRBV5-1 to TRBJ2-1, with TRBD2 matching 10 bases. The junction had 4 bases not matched to a gene; V was cut back by 0 bases and J by 7 bases. CDR1 is SGHRS and CDR2 is YFSETQ in the germline V gene. This CDR3 has 15 residues.